The 5 T cell receptor beta chains given below trace back to one sample, sequenced in a study of technical replicates of blood from a few donors. The data were produced by immunoSEQ multiplex PCR, yet TCRdb's version contains in-frame clones alone and is incomplete. The sample has 85,000 to 100,000 clones; more than 90% are singletons. Sequencing used T cells isolated from PBMCs. The receptors stem from a human donor in good health.

This chain joins TRBV12-5 and TRBJ2-3; possibly TRBD2 for D (6 bases). Germline values: CDR1 LGHNT, CDR2 FRNRAP. CDR3 length equals 17 residues. V lost 1 base and J lost 6, with 20 bases in between. DNA of the CDR3: TGTGCTAGTGGTTTGGCCCCCCCCGCGTCGGGGAGGGATACGCAGTATTTT. This sequence encodes CASGLAPPASGRDTQYF. The whole variable domain, remainder taken from reference TRBV12-5 and TRBJ2-3, is DARVTQTPRHKVTEMGQEVTMRCQPILGHNTVFWYRQTMMQGLELLAYFRNRAPLDDSGMPKDRFSAEMPDATLATLKIQPSEPRDSAVYFCASGLAPPASGRDTQYFGPGTRLTVL.

The rearrangement links TRBV9 to TRBJ2-7; 9 nucleotides align to TRBD2. CDR1 is SGDLS, CDR2 YYNGEE, per germline. V shed 5 bases and J 4 bases; nucleotides not matched to a gene: 7. CDR3 length: 14 amino acids. DNA of the CDR3: TGTGCCAGCAGTAAGAGCGGGGGGCCATACGAGCAGTACTTC. Encoded protein: CASSKSGGPYEQYF.

The genes are TRBV6-1 and TRBJ2-5; 9 bases fit TRBD2. The CDR3 spans 15 residues. Germline CDR1 is MNHNS and CDR2 is SASEGT. With 7 bases clipped from V and 2 bases from J, the junction kept 8 bases outside the gene matches. The DNA of the CDR3 is TGTGCCAGCACCCCCGGCGGGGGGGGGCAAGAGACCCAGTACTTC. Protein: CASTPGGGGQETQYF.

This chain uses TRBV27 with TRBJ2-5, with D possibly being TRBD1 (6 bases). The CDR3 extends over 16 amino acids. Germline values: CDR1 MNHEY, CDR2 SMNVEV (reference sequence). V lost 2 bases and J 5 bases, leaving 18 bases between the germline ends. This chain's CDR3 is CASSLTVGTSRETQYF. CDR3 DNA sequence: TGTGCCAGCAGTTTAACGGTCGGGACAAGTCGGGAGACCCAGTACTTC.

V and J are TRBV6-1 and TRBJ2-7; 9 positions agree with TRBD1. CDR1 and CDR2 (germline): MNHNS, SASEGT. The CDR3 extends over 14 amino acids. V lost 6 bases, J lost 3 bases, and 6 bases stayed unmatched. In DNA form, the CDR3 reads TGTGCCAGCAGGCAGTGGACAGGGGTCTACGAGCAGTACTTC. It encodes CASRQWTGVYEQYF.